This paragraph reports one T cell receptor (beta chain). This clonotype occurred a few times. What antigen it recognizes has not been identified. There are no base qualities to consult, and no much larger clone falls within one base. The source of the sample is a study of T cell repertoires in cytomegalovirus infection (dated 2019 in TCRdb). About the study as a whole: Recently identified HLA-C-restricted CMV epitopes, whose presentation resists viral immunomodulation, were targeted by peptide stimulations together with well-studied HLA-B-restricted epitopes. Because public TCR beta signatures pointed to carriage of CMV infection together with the matching HLA type, the HLA type of each donor mattered for the analysis.

Per the publication, the treatment or condition label means: in vitro stimulation with specific CMV peptide epitopes to enrich CMV-specific T cells. Results the study describes overall, beyond this receptor: In the ex vivo response, HLA-C-restricted CMV-specific TCR beta clonotypes were dominant, and in two of eight donors the single most frequent clonotype came from this HLA-C-restricted group. In both this cohort and an independent cohort of 350 or so donors, the cumulative frequency of public TCR beta family members distinguished carriers of CMV infection plus the relevant HLA type.

Taken from the germline V gene, the CDR1 and CDR2 loops are MDHEN and SYDVKM. The CDR3 sequence holds 14 residues, the cysteine and phenylalanine included. Only the CDR3 part of the read is kept: 42 bases, read in frame from the first base. Cut back by 7 bases and 2 bases, the V and J ends lie 15 bases apart. Sequenced using an Illumina HiSeq 1500. The public sequencing data were trimmed at Q25 with fastp and processed into clonotypes with MiXCR by TCRdb, which kept only in-frame beta chains. Every distinct CDR3 protein forms one entry, paired with its most common genes and DNA. The sample contains approximately 280,000 distinct CDR3 sequences, around 20% of them found a single time. Approximately 20% of the sample comes from the top ten.

The TCR was taken from a human donor in good health (CMV status not recorded). Some clones in this sample may be carry-over from other donors' samples. The sequencing used cultured PBMCs, collected from culture after CMV antigen stimulation. The sequence is built from TRBV28 and TRBJ2-7; there is no confident call for the D gene. The sequenced DNA: TGTGCCAGCATTAAGGTAACAGAGGCCTACGAGCAGTACTTC. It encodes CASIKVTEAYEQYF.